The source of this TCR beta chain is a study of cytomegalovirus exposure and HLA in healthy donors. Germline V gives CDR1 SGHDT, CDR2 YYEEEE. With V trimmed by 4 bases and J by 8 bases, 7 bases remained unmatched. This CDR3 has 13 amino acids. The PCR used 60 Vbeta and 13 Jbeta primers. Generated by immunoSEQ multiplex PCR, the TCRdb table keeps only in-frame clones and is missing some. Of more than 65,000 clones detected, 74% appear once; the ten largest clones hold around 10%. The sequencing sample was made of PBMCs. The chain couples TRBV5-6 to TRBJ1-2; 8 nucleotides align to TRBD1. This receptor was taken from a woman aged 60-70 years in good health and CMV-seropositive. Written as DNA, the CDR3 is TGTGCCAGCAGCAAACAGGGGGGCGTCGGCTACACCTTC. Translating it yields CASSKQGGVGYTF.